The entry below gives a single T cell receptor (beta chain) sequence along with its context. Antigen: not known. The data were obtained in a study of tumor-infiltrating lymphocytes in localized non-small cell lung cancer. Study findings and constraints: Only some patients had TCR sequencing, depending on available tissue. Different pieces of the same tissue went to different assays, confounding technical variation with intratumor heterogeneity.

V lost 4 bases and J 0 bases, leaving 5 bases between the germline ends. Germline-derived CDR1 and CDR2 are MNHEY and SVGAGI. There are 13 residues in the CDR3. The method was immunoSEQ multiplex PCR; TCRdb's version includes in-frame clones alone and lacks a portion of them. The sample shows about 12,000 clones, 65% to 85% of them seen only once. The source material was lung tumor tissue. The source of this sequence is a human donor with non-small cell lung cancer. V gene TRBV6-5 combines with J gene TRBJ2-3; D unresolved. This CDR3 reads CASSSWSTDTQYF. DNA of the CDR3: TGTGCCAGCAGTTCGTGGAGCACAGATACGCAGTATTTT.